What follows describes a single TCR beta chain. Germline-derived CDR1 and CDR2 are LNHDA and SQIVND (reference sequence). CDR3 length: 15 amino acids. Trimming took 6 bases from V and 7 from J; bases not matched to a gene: 10. The sample is drawn from a study of control samples from healthy donors and cancer patients. Clones were sequenced by immunoSEQ multiplex PCR, and TCRdb holds only the in-frame ones, with some missing. The data hold approximately 190,000 clones, with around 93% observed a single time. Sequencing was done on a sample of blood. The chain joins TRBV19 to TRBJ2-1; 9 bases are a match to TRBD2. The receptor was derived from a man in his thirties or forties in good health. The CDR3 bases are TGTGCCAGTAGGACGTTAGCGGGGGCCGTGAATGAGCAGTTCTTC. Its translation is CASRTLAGAVNEQFF. The whole variable domain, remainder taken from reference TRBV19 and TRBJ2-1, is DGGITQSPKYLFRKEGQNVTLSCEQNLNHDAMYWYRQDPGQGLRLIYYSQIVNDFQKGDIAEGYSVSREKKESFPLTVTSAQKNPTAFYLCASRTLAGAVNEQFFGPGTRLTVL.